This T cell receptor (beta chain) is from a study of T cell responses to AZD1222 COVID-19 vaccine. CDR1 and CDR2 from the germline V gene are SEHNR and FQNEAQ (reference sequence). Trimming removed 3 bases at V and 8 bases at J, with 10 bases between. The CDR3 covers 12 residues. The protocol was immunoSEQ multiplex PCR, while the TCRdb copy is restricted to in-frame clones and leaves out a portion. The repertoire includes about 60,000 clones, over 60% of them detected once, and roughly 3.5% sits in the top ten. As to this clone: Its antigen is still unknown.

Whole-study results and caveats: It should be noted that donors were predominantly white British and more often female, and clonal diversity was possibly underestimated. Baseline seropositivity characterized only six AZD1222 recipients. Regions left unmutated in variants are reportedly the target of nearly half of spike-specific TCRs. Once two AZD1222 doses were given, Spike-specific TCR breadth and depth went up.

Sequenced here: peripheral blood, sampled 28 days after the second AZD1222 dose. The chain couples TRBV7-9 to TRBJ1-2, with D possibly being TRBD1 (5 bases). This clonotype was sampled from an adult who received the AZD1222 COVID-19 vaccine. The CDR3 protein is CASSLGEGGYTF. In DNA, the CDR3 is TGTGCCAGCAGCTTGGGGGAGGGCGGCTACACCTTC.